Each of the 14 T cell receptor beta chains below was sequenced from the same sample in a study of early T cells in non-severe SARS-CoV-2 infection. TCRdb re-analysed the 5' RACE reads in MiXCR, keeping a single row per CDR3 protein. This sample has 46,000 or so distinct CDR3 sequences; roughly 13% occur once, and the top ten carry roughly 10%. Sequencing used whole blood. The receptors shown here come from an adult who was a healthcare worker with PCR-confirmed SARS-CoV-2 infection or an uninfected control (not recorded which).

In its sample, this clonotype was seen many times. The chain joins TRBV7-8 to TRBJ2-7; 7 positions match TRBD2. V was pared by 5 bases and J by 2 bases, with 3 bases of the junction left unmatched. The CDR3 extends over 13 amino acids. Germline assignment: CDR1 SGHVS and CDR2 FQNEAQ. CDR3 protein: CASSGGTTYEQYF. In DNA, the CDR3 is TGTGCCAGCAGCGGGGGGACTACCTACGAGCAGTACTTC.

Here the CDR3 DNA reads TGCAGTGCTAGAGATTTTACAGGGTACACTGAAGCTTTCTTT. Encoded protein: CSARDFTGYTEAFF. The chain joins TRBV20-1 to TRBJ1-1; tentatively, D is TRBD1 (6 bases). V lost 0 bases and J 3 bases, leaving 11 bases between the germline ends. The CDR3 loop spans 14 amino acids. Germline V gene lookup returns CDR1 DFQATT and CDR2 SNEGSKA (reference sequence).

This clonotype was picked up many times. V gene TRBV5-1 combines with J gene TRBJ2-1; 9 positions match TRBD2. CDR1 SGHRS and CDR2 YFSETQ come from the germline V gene. Trimming took 4 bases from V and 4 from J; bases not matched to a gene: 6. The CDR3 covers 15 residues. CDR3 sequence reads: CASSAGRGGYNEQFF. For the CDR3, the DNA is TGCGCCAGCAGCGCTGGGCGGGGGGGATACAATGAGCAGTTCTTC. Complete variable domain (other parts from reference TRBV5-1 and TRBJ2-1): KAGVTQTPRYLIKTRGQQVTLSCSPISGHRSVSWYQQTPGQGLQFLFEYFSETQRNKGNFPGRFSGRQFSNSRSEMNVSTLELGDSALYLCASSAGRGGYNEQFFGPGTRLTVL.

The rearrangement joins TRBV4-1 to TRBJ1-1; D might be TRBD1 (5 bases). CDR1 MGHRA and CDR2 YSYEKL come from the germline V gene. V shed 0 bases and J shed 7 bases, with 6 bases lying between them. This CDR3 region has 12 residues. The CDR3 DNA reads TGCGCCAGCAGCCAAGAGGGGCTTGAAGCTTTCTTT. It encodes CASSQEGLEAFF.

This clonotype has at least ten counts. The chain joins TRBV7-8 to TRBJ1-5; D perhaps matches TRBD1 (6 bases). Germline CDR1 reads SGHVS; CDR2 reads FQNEAQ. This CDR3 contains 15 residues. With 1 base removed from V and 7 bases from J, the gap between germline ends came to 14 bases. The CDR3 nucleotides are TGTGCCAGCAGCTTAGGCAGGGGAGCAGGGCAGCCCCAGCATTTT. Translated: CASSLGRGAGQPQHF.

In this sample, this clonotype turned up a few times. The chain joins TRBV7-9 to TRBJ2-1, with D perhaps TRBD1 (5 bases). V was trimmed by 6 bases and J by 8 bases, leaving 11 bases between them. The CDR3 is made up of 12 amino acids. Germline V gives CDR1 SEHNR, CDR2 FQNEAQ (reference sequence). CDR3 bases: TGTGCCAGCAGACTGGACACCTATGAGCAGTTCTTC. Amino acids: CASRLDTYEQFF.

This clonotype was counted many times. J is TRBJ2-5 and V is TRBV12-3 or TRBV12-4; D unresolved. V was pared by 4 bases and J by 5 bases, with 17 bases between. This CDR3 has 15 amino acids. For the CDR3, the DNA is TGTGCCAGCAGTTCCCCCCCCATACCTATGGAGACCCAGTACTTC. It codes for CASSSPPIPMETQYF.

This clonotype appeared a few times. This chain uses TRBV11-2 with TRBJ2-3; possibly TRBD2 for D (7 bases). The V gene's germline CDR1 is SGHAT and CDR2 FQNNGV. Trimming left V 1 base short and J 2 bases short, with 16 bases between. The CDR3 is made up of 17 amino acids. The DNA for the CDR3 is TGTGCCAGCAGCTTAGGAGCCGTTGGGGGGGCCACAGATACGCAGTATTTT. It codes for CASSLGAVGGATDTQYF.

This clonotype occurred many times. The chain carries TRBV5-5 and TRBJ2-5; no clear D gene. This CDR3 is built from 13 residues. V lost 0 bases to trimming and J lost 5 bases, with 8 bases between them. The germline V gene encodes CDR1 SGHKS and CDR2 YYEKEE (reference sequence). The CDR3, as DNA: TGTGCCAGCAGCTTGGGCCTTTCGGAGACCCAGTACTTC. Its translation: CASSLGLSETQYF.

This clonotype was found many times. The junction departs from the called germline gene at one end, perhaps through a read error. The J gene is TRBJ1-2, the V gene TRBV4-2; D ambiguous. The CDR3 sequence is 16 residues long. CDR1 LGHNA and CDR2 YNFKEQ come from the germline V gene. The CDR3 DNA follows: TGTGTCAGCAGCCAAGATTTCCGGGGAAAACACTATGGCTACACCTTC. Translated: CVSSQDFRGKHYGYTF.

V usage is TRBV6-5 and J usage is TRBJ2-3; D not certain. The CDR3 runs to 13 residues. Germline CDR1 reads MNHEY; CDR2 reads SVGAGI. Trimming left V 3 bases short and J 4 bases short, with 8 bases between. The CDR3 nucleotides read TGTGCCAGCAGTTATGGAACACCAGATACGCAGTATTTT. The encoded protein is CASSYGTPDTQYF.

This clonotype was seen only a few times. The rearrangement joins TRBV20-1 to TRBJ2-5; 8 positions agree with TRBD1. The CDR3 has 12 amino acids. Germline V gene lookup returns CDR1 DFQATT and CDR2 SNEGSKA (reference sequence). The V and J ends lost 3 bases and 4 bases, in that order; junction bases with no gene match: 1. This CDR3 reads CSARGQAETQYF. CDR3 nucleotide sequence: TGCAGTGCTAGGGGACAGGCAGAGACCCAGTACTTC.

This clonotype appeared a few times. The chain joins TRBV28 to TRBJ2-5; no clear D gene. This CDR3 is 12 amino acids long. Germline CDR1 is MDHEN and CDR2 is SYDVKM. The V gene lost 5 bases and the J gene lost 6 bases, with 10 bases spanning the gap. The CDR3 nucleotides read TGTGCCAGCAGTCCACCTTTCCAGACCCAGTACTTC. Protein: CASSPPFQTQYF.

The J gene is TRBJ2-5, the V gene TRBV30; maybe TRBD2 (5 bases). The V gene lost 0 bases and the J gene lost 5 bases, with 16 bases spanning the gap. The CDR3 consists of 15 residues. Germline loops: CDR1 GTSNPN, CDR2 SVGIG (reference sequence). The CDR3 protein is CAWSVRARRRETQYF. The DNA for the CDR3 is TGTGCCTGGAGTGTACGGGCTCGTAGGAGGGAGACCCAGTACTTC.